This T cell receptor beta chain was recovered during a study of T cell responses to AZD1222 COVID-19 vaccine. V gave up 3 bases and J gave up 4 bases, with 7 bases separating them. The CDR3 totals 12 residues. Profiling relied on immunoSEQ multiplex PCR, and the TCRdb table lists in-frame clones only, not all of them. The sample holds about 110,000 clones; around 92% are singletons and the top ten take over 6%. This specimen consisted of peripheral blood, obtained on day 0 of AZD1222 vaccination. The clonotype originates from an adult in good health. The rearrangement uses TRBV12-3 or TRBV12-4 and TRBJ2-7, with D unresolved. As DNA, the CDR3 is TGTGCCAGCAGTTTTGGGTTATACGAGCAGTACTTC. It codes for CASSFGLYEQYF.